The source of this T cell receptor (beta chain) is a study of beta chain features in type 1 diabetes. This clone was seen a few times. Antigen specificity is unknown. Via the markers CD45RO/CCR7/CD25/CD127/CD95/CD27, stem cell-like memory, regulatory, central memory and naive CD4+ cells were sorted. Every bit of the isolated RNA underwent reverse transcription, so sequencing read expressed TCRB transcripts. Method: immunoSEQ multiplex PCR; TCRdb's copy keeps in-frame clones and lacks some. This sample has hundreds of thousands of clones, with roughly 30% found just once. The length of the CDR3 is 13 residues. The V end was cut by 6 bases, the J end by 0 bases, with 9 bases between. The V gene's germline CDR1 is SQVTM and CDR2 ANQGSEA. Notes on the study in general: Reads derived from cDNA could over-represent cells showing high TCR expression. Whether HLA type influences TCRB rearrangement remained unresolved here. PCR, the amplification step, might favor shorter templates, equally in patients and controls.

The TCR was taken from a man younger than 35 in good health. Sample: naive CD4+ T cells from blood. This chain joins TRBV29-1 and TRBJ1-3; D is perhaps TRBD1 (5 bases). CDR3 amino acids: CSVAQASGNTIYF. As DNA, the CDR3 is TGCAGCGTCGCACAGGCCTCTGGAAACACCATATATTTT. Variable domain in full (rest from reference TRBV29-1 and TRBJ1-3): SAVISQKPSRDICQRGTSLTIQCQVDSQVTMMFWYRQQPGQSLTLIATANQGSEATYESGFVIDKFPISRPNLTFSTLTVSNMSPEDSSIYLCSVAQASGNTIYFGEGSWLTVV.